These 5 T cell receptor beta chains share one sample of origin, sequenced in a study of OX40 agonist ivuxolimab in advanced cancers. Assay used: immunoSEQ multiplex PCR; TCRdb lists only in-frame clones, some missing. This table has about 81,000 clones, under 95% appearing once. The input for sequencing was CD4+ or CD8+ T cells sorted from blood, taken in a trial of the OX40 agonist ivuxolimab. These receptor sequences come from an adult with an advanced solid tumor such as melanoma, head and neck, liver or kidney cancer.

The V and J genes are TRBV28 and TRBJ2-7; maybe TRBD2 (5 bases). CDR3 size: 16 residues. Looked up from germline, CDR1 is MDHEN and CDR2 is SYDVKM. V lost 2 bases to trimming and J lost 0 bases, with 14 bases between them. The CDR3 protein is CASSLRGRVLSYEQYF. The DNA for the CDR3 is TGTGCCAGCAGTTTACGGGGAAGGGTACTCTCCTACGAGCAGTACTTC.

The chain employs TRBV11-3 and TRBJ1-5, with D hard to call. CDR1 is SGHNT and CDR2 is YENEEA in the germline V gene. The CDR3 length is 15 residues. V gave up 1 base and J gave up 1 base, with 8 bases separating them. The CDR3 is CASSLGAVSNQPQHF. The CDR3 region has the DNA TGTGCCAGCAGCTTAGGGGCGGTAAGCAATCAGCCCCAGCATTTT. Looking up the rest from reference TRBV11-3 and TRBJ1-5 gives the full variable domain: EAGVVQSPRYKIIEKKQPVAFWCNPISGHNTLYWYLQNLGQGPELLIRYENEEAVDDSQLPKDRFSAERLKGVDSTLKIQPAELGDSAVYLCASSLGAVSNQPQHFGDGTRLSIL.

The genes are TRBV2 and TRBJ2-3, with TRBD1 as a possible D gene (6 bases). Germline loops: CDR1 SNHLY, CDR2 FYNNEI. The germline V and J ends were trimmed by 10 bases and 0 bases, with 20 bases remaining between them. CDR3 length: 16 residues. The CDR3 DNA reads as TGTGCCACACTGAAAGCCGGGACAATAAGCACAGATACGCAGTATTTT. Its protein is CATLKAGTISTDTQYF.

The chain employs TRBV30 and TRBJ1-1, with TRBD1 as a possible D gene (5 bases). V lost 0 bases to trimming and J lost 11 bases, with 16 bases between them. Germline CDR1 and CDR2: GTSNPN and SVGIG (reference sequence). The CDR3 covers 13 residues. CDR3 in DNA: TGTGCCTGGAGTGTGGGGGGTTTAGCTGCGGCTTTCTTT. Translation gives CAWSVGGLAAAFF.

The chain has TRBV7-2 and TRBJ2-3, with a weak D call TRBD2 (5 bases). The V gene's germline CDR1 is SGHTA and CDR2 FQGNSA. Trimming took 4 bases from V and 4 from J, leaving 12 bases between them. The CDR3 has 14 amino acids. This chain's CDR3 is CASSSYSDPDTQYF. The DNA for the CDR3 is TGTGCCAGCAGCTCGTATAGCGACCCAGATACGCAGTATTTT.